This T cell receptor (beta chain) is from a study of T cell repertoires in cytomegalovirus infection. One entry per CDR3 protein results from TCRdb running MiXCR on the reads. The table has about 570,000 distinct CDR3 sequences, roughly 43% seen once. The CDR3 loop spans 11 amino acids. V lost 6 bases and J 8 bases, leaving 8 bases between the germline ends. Germline V gives CDR1 SGHTA, CDR2 FQGNSA. With regard to this clonotype: Its antigen is undetermined.

The chain couples TRBV7-2 to TRBJ1-3, with a weak D call TRBD1 (5 bases). The receptor's source is a human donor in good health (CMV status not recorded). Some clones in this sample may be carry-over from other donors' samples. The material was cultured PBMCs, obtained from culture after CMV antigen stimulation. CDR3 amino acids: CASSPGDTIYF. CDR3 nucleotides: TGTGCCAGCAGTCCGGGGGACACCATATATTTT.